Listed below are T cell receptor beta chains from one sample, sequenced in a study of blood T cell repertoires in COVID-19. TCRdb's copy holds only in-frame clones and misses some; the assay was immunoSEQ multiplex PCR. The sample includes 350,000 to 400,000 clones, approximately 89% of them seen just once. The sample comprised PBMCs or T cells enriched from blood (not recorded which). The origin of the receptors is a middle-aged woman who had been exposed to COVID-19. Each CDR3 is given without its conserved first and last residue.

v_gene,j_gene,CDR3aa
TRBV30,TRBJ2-2,AWSVQSNTGELF
TRBV5-6,TRBJ1-2,ASSLDFGGYT
TRBV7-9,TRBJ2-5,ASSPGLVGFETQY
TRBV6-5,TRBJ1-5,ASSHRDQPQH
TRBV11-3,TRBJ2-1,ASSSYRQGEAYNEQF
TRBV5-1,TRBJ1-1,ASSSNRGRNTEAF
TRBV7-2,TRBJ2-7,ASSSIGAGASYEQY
TRBV4-1,TRBJ1-4,ASSQKTGEREKLF
TRBV5-1,TRBJ1-2,ASSLDPTGDYGYT
TRBV12-3/TRBV12-4,TRBJ1-2,ASSLTGYYGYT
TRBV5-1,TRBJ2-7,ASSLATGLSYEQY
TRBV5-4,TRBJ1-2,ASSLRGGTLYGYT
TRBV6-6,TRBJ2-3,ASSYRDRAADTQY
TRBV2,TRBJ1-5,ASSRTGFYSNQPQH
TRBV18,TRBJ2-1,ASSPLERDKQF
TRBV11-3,TRBJ1-1,AAPPSRVWGGGVNTEAF
TRBV24-1,TRBJ1-2,ATSEDSPQRGGYT
TRBV18,TRBJ1-5,ASSPRGGAEPQH
TRBV5-1,TRBJ2-3,ASSSEQAGTQY
TRBV4-1,TRBJ1-3,ASSRENRVGGNTIY
TRBV5-1,TRBJ2-1,ASCRDSYNEQF
TRBV4-1,TRBJ1-5,ASSHSPGTVNQPQH
TRBV6-5,TRBJ1-1,ASSYQGQGPNTEAF
TRBV15,TRBJ2-5,ATSRGWDSTETQY
TRBV5-1,TRBJ2-6,ASSLDPSGSSGANVLT
TRBV6-5,TRBJ1-2,ASSYEGLYGYT
TRBV30,TRBJ1-1,ASRQERTEAF
TRBV10-1,TRBJ1-3,ASQIAGNTIY
TRBV5-6,TRBJ2-3,ASNILAREADTQY
TRBV3-1/TRBV3-2,TRBJ1-4,ASSPRVANEKLF
TRBV7-8,TRBJ2-3,ASSFAMSGRFISTDTQY
TRBV21-1,TRBJ2-5,ASSSSRWGQSYQETQY
TRBV12-3/TRBV12-4,TRBJ1-1,ASRSNRAPEAF
TRBV19,TRBJ1-2,ASMGRGGADGNYGYT
TRBV7-2,TRBJ2-4,ASSYRDRYADIQY
TRBV12-5,TRBJ1-1,ASGLGTYEAF
TRBV6-5,TRBJ2-5,ASTWAGEKTQY
TRBV24-1,TRBJ2-3,ATSEAGTSDTQY
TRBV7-2,TRBJ2-1,ASSLEAREQF
TRBV7-9,TRBJ1-1,ASSLDVRGTEAF
TRBV28,TRBJ2-1,ASSLWGQVSYNEQF
TRBV7-2,TRBJ1-5,ASSPGWQRNQPQH
TRBV6-2/TRBV6-3,TRBJ1-6,ASSAPLDRAGSPLH
TRBV7-9,TRBJ1-2,ASSCDRGVNYGYT
TRBV7-9,TRBJ1-1,ASSLGTGVYTEAF
TRBV29-1,TRBJ2-1,SATSGGAGEQF
TRBV3-1/TRBV3-2,TRBJ1-1,ASSQARGSEAF
TRBV3-1/TRBV3-2,TRBJ1-6,ASSQEGTGVYNSPLH
TRBV19,TRBJ1-1,ASNTGVKYTEAF
TRBV28,TRBJ1-2,ASTPMGQGANYGYT
TRBV15,TRBJ2-6,ATSRGGTLRVTGANVLT
TRBV19,TRBJ2-3,ASSPSWGGNTDTQY
TRBV19,TRBJ1-5,ASSRTGIGNQPQH
TRBV27,TRBJ1-2,ASSRSRYDGYT
TRBV15,TRBJ1-2,ATSRDRTTVYGYT
TRBV29-1,TRBJ1-1,SVGEPFDTEAF
TRBV2,TRBJ1-2,ASSEARGQRSYGYT
TRBV19,TRBJ2-1,ASKVWTSGYNEQF
TRBV9,TRBJ2-7,ASSPVGTGPSHEQY
TRBV5-8,TRBJ2-7,ASSLTRGLY